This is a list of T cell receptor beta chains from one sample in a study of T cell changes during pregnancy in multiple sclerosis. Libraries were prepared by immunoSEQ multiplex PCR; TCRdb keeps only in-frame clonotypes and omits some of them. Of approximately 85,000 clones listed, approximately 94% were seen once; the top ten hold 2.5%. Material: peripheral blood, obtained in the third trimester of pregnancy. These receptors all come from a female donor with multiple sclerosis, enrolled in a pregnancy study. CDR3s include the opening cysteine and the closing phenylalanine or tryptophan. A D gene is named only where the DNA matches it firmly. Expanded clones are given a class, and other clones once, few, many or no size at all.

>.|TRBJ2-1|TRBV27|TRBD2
CASSLSGLANNEQFF
TGTGCCAGCAGTTTAAGTGGACTAGCGAACAATGAGCAGTTCTTC
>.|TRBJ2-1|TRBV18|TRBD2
CASSPSGSYNEQFF
TGTGCCAGCTCACCTAGCGGGTCGTACAATGAGCAGTTCTTC
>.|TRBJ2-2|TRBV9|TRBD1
CASSSPGQGGTGELFF
TGTGCCAGCAGCTCACCGGGACAGGGAGGCACCGGGGAGCTGTTTTTT
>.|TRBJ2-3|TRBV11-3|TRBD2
CASSLGASSGGAEGTDTQYF
TGTGCCAGCAGCTTAGGGGCTTCTAGCGGGGGGGCCGAGGGGACAGATACGCAGTATTTT
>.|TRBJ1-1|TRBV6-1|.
CASSEGPYREINTEAFF
TGTGCCAGCAGTGAAGGGCCGTACAGGGAGATCAACACTGAAGCTTTCTTT
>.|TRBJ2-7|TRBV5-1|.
CASSSGSIGDEQYF
TGCGCCAGCAGCTCAGGATCGATCGGCGACGAGCAGTACTTC
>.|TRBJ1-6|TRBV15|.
CATSGESGGRNSYNSPLHF
TGTGCCACCAGCGGGGAATCCGGAGGGAGGAACTCCTATAATTCACCCCTCCACTTT
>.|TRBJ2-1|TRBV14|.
CASSLLSSSYNEQFF
TGTGCCAGCAGCCTCCTGTCTAGCTCCTACAATGAGCAGTTCTTC
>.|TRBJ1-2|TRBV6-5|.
CASRRTIQGMSYTF
TGTGCCAGCAGACGTACTATACAGGGTATGAGCTACACCTTC
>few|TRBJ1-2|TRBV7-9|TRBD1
CASSDWEDRAGQGYTF
TGTGCCAGCAGCGACTGGGAGGACAGGGCGGGTCAAGGCTACACCTTC
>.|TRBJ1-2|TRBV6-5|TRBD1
CASRTGGFTNYGYTF
TGTGCCAGCAGGACAGGGGGATTCACTAACTATGGCTACACCTTC
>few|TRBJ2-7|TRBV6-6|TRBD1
CASTTGTITYEQYF
TGTGCCAGCACGACAGGGACGATCACCTACGAGCAGTACTTC
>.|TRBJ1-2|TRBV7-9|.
CASSLVAGDGYTF
TGTGCCAGCAGTTTAGTGGCAGGGGATGGCTACACCTTC
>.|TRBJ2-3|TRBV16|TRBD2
CASSQSGAGGRSLTDTQYF
TGTGCCAGCAGCCAATCCGGAGCGGGGGGGCGGTCCCTCACAGATACGCAGTATTTT
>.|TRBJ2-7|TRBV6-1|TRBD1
CASTRQGTAYEQYF
TGTGCCAGCACTAGACAGGGAACGGCCTACGAGCAGTACTTC
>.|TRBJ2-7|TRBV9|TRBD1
CASSAPGQGIYEQYF
TGTGCCAGCAGCGCTCCGGGACAGGGAATTTACGAGCAGTACTTC
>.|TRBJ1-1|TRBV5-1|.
CASSAGGGNTEAFF
TGCGCCAGCAGCGCCGGGGGGGGGAACACTGAAGCTTTCTTT
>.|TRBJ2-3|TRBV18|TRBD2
CASSPVFGGERDTQYF
TGTGCCAGCTCACCGGTTTTCGGGGGGGAAAGAGATACGCAGTATTTT
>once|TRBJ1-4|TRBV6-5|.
CASKTGNEKLFF
TGTGCCAGCAAGACAGGCAATGAAAAACTGTTTTTT
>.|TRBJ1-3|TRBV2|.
CASSEQGYGNTIYF
TGTGCCAGCAGTGAACAGGGGTACGGAAACACCATATATTTT
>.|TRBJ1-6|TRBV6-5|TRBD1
CASSYGTGGGNSPLHF
TGTGCCAGCAGTTACGGGACAGGGGGCGGTAATTCACCCCTCCACTTT
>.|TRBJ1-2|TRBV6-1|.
CASSEPLGDGYTF
TGTGCCAGCAGTGAACCCTTAGGGGATGGCTACACCTTC
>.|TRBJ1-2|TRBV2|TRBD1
CASSEVRDRGSSPHGYTF
TGTGCCAGCAGTGAAGTAAGGGACAGGGGATCCTCCCCGCATGGCTACACCTTC
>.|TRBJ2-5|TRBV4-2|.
CASSPAQGRGYQETQYF
TGTGCCAGCAGCCCGGCCCAGGGGAGAGGCTACCAAGAGACCCAGTACTTC
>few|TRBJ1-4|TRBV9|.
CASSAQDTGKLFF
TGTGCCAGCAGCGCGCAAGACACAGGGAAACTGTTTTTT
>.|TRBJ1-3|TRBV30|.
CAWSGQILSGNTIYF
TGTGCCTGGAGTGGACAGATTCTCTCTGGAAACACCATATATTTT
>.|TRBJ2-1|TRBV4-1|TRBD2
CASSQDPAGGYNEQFF
TGCGCCAGCAGCCAAGATCCAGCGGGGGGTTACAATGAGCAGTTCTTC
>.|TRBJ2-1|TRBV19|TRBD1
CASSTRDRPQDEQFF
TGTGCCAGTAGTACGCGGGACAGGCCCCAGGATGAGCAGTTCTTC
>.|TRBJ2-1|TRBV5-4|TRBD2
CASSYGLAGNEQFF
TGTGCCAGCAGCTATGGACTAGCGGGGAATGAGCAGTTCTTC
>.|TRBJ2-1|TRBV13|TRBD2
CASSGGDLAGNEQFF
TGTGCCAGCAGCGGCGGGGATCTAGCGGGAAATGAGCAGTTCTTC
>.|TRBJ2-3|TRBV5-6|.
CASSSGQITDTQYF
TGTGCCAGCAGCTCAGGACAGATCACAGATACGCAGTATTTT
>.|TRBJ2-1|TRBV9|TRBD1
CASSETGGLAFF
TGTGCCAGCAGCGAAACAGGGGGCCTGGCGTTCTTC
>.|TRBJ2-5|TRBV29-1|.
CSVALENQETQYF
TGCAGCGTTGCTTTGGAGAACCAAGAGACCCAGTACTTC
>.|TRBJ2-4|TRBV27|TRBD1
CASSLSLGTGGNIQYF
TGTGCCAGCAGTTTATCGCTCGGAACAGGGGGGAACATTCAGTACTTC
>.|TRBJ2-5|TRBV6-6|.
CASSYSGHSETQYF
TGTGCCAGCAGTTACTCGGGACACTCAGAGACCCAGTACTTC
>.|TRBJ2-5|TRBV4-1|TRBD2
CASSQEGGITQYF
TGCGCCAGCAGCCAAGAGGGGGGGATCACCCAGTACTTC
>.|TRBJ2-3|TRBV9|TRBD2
CASNPSGWRDTQYF
TGTGCCAGCAACCCTAGCGGGTGGAGGGATACGCAGTATTTT
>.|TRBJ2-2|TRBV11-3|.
CASSHTGTGELFF
TGTGCCAGCAGCCACACAGGGACCGGGGAGCTGTTTTTT
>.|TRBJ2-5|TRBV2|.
CASSPVGGETQYF
TGTGCCAGCAGCCCCGTAGGGGGAGAGACCCAGTACTTC
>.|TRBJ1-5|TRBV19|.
CASSGGHNQPQHF
TGTGCCAGTAGTGGGGGACACAATCAGCCCCAGCATTTT
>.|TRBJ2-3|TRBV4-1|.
CASSQDDRSGTDTQYF
TGCGCCAGCAGCCAAGATGACCGGAGCGGCACAGATACGCAGTATTTT
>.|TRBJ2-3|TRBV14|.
CASSHFRGTSTDTQYF
TGTGCCAGCAGCCATTTCAGGGGGACTAGCACAGATACGCAGTATTTT
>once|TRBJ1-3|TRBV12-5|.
CASGPINRDSGNTIYF
TGTGCTAGTGGCCCAATAAACAGGGACTCTGGAAACACCATATATTTT
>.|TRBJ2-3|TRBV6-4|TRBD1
CATGTGDTDTQYF
TGTGCCACCGGGACAGGGGACACAGATACGCAGTATTTT
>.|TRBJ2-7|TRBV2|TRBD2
CASTAERGGIGYEQYF
TGTGCCAGCACGGCCGAGCGGGGGGGTATTGGGTACGAGCAGTACTTC
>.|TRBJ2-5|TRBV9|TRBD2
CASSVAGVAGGRETQYF
TGTGCCAGCAGCGTAGCGGGGGTAGCGGGGGGCCGAGAGACCCAGTACTTC
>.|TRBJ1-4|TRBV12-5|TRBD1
CASAGDREATNEKLFF
TGTGCTAGTGCCGGGGACAGGGAAGCAACTAATGAAAAACTGTTTTTT
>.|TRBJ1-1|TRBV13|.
CASSLGSGLNTEAFF
TGTGCCAGCAGCTTAGGATCTGGACTAAACACTGAAGCTTTCTTT
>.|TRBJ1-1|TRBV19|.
CASTTGNTEAFF
TGTGCCAGTACGACAGGGAACACTGAAGCTTTCTTT
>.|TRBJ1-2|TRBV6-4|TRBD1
CASRNQGAGGGYTF
TGTGCCAGCAGAAACCAGGGGGCTGGTGGAGGCTACACCTTC
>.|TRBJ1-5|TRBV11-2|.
CASSLQPGGNQPQHF
TGTGCCAGCAGCTTACAACCCGGGGGCAATCAGCCCCAGCATTTT
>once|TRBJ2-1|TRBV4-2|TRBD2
CASSQETAGGPNEQFF
TGTGCCAGCAGCCAAGAGACAGCGGGGGGCCCCAATGAGCAGTTCTTC